The present T cell receptor beta chain was sequenced within a study of blood T cell repertoires in COVID-19. Study at large: The cDNA or gDNA used as material had been derived from T cells, B-cell-depleted T cells, or PBMCs.

Profiling relied on immunoSEQ multiplex PCR, and the TCRdb table lists in-frame clones only, not all of them. The sample yields about 190,000 clones, 70% to 90% seen once. The CDR3 is 15 residues long. Per germline, CDR1 SGHAT and CDR2 FQNNGV. Trimming removed 0 bases from V and 4 bases from J, with 12 bases in between. This TCR was sampled from a woman aged 70-85 years with active or convalescent COVID-19. The rearrangement links TRBV11-2 to TRBJ1-1; D is unresolved. The material sequenced was peripheral blood. This CDR3 is CASSLDRELITEAFF. The CDR3 nucleotides are TGTGCCAGCAGCTTAGACCGGGAACTTATCACTGAAGCTTTCTTT.